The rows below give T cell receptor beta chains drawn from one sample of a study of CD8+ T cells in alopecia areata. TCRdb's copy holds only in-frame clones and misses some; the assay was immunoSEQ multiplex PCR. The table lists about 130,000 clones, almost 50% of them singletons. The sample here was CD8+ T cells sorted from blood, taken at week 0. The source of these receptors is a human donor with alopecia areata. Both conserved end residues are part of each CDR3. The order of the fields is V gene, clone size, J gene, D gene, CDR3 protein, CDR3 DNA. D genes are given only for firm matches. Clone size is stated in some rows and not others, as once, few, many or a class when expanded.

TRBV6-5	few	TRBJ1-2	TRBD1	CASSPTGGENYGYTF	TGTGCCAGCAGTCCAACAGGGGGCGAGAACTATGGCTACACCTTC
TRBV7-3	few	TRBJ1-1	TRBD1	CASSFLQGEAPMNTEAFF	TGTGCCAGCAGCTTTCTCCAGGGGGAAGCTCCGATGAACACTGAAGCTTTCTTT
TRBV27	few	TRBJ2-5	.	CASSMGGTQYF	TGTGCCAGCAGTATGGGGGGGACCCAGTACTTC
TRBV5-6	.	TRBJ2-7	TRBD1	CASSLGTGLSYEQYF	TGTGCCAGCAGCTTGGGGACAGGGTTGTCCTACGAGCAGTACTTC
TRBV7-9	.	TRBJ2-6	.	CASSSPTGKALSGANVLTF	TGTGCCAGCAGCTCGCCAACAGGGAAAGCCCTCTCTGGGGCCAACGTCCTGACTTTC
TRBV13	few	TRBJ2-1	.	CASSFQTPTDEQFF	TGTGCCAGCAGCTTCCAGACACCCACTGATGAGCAGTTCTTC
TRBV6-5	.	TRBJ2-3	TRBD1	CASSTGEDTQYF	TGTGCCAGCAGTACAGGGGAGGATACGCAGTATTTT
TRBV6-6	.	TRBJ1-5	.	CASSPWEGGSNQPQHF	TGTGCCAGCAGCCCCTGGGAGGGGGGCTCCAATCAGCCCCAGCATTTT
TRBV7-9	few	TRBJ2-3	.	CASSLGLALSTDTQYF	TGTGCCAGCAGCTTAGGTCTAGCGTTAAGCACAGATACGCAGTATTTT
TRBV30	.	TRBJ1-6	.	CAWTPPGRPGDNSPLHF	TGTGCCTGGACACCCCCGGGAAGGCCAGGGGATAATTCACCCCTCCACTTT
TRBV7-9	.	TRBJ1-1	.	CASSTARGGLNTEAFF	TGTGCCAGCAGCACTGCGAGGGGGGGTCTGAACACTGAAGCTTTCTTT
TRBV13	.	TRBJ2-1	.	CASSSVQGNEQFF	TGTGCCAGCAGCTCCGTACAGGGTAATGAGCAGTTCTTC
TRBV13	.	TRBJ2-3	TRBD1	CASSLGRGTGVADTQYF	TGTGCCAGCAGCTTAGGCCGTGGGACAGGGGTCGCAGATACGCAGTATTTT
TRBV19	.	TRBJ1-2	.	CASSMQGGMNGYTF	TGTGCCAGTAGTATGCAGGGAGGAATGAATGGCTACACCTTC
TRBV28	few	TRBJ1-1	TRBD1	CASRSGTGGEAFF	TGTGCCAGCAGATCCGGGACAGGGGGTGAAGCTTTCTTT
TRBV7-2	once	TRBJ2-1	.	CASSLTGVRNEQFF	TGTGCCAGCAGCTTAACGGGGGTACGCAATGAGCAGTTCTTC
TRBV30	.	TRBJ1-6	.	CAWSGDVNSPLHF	TGTGCCTGGAGTGGGGACGTTAATTCACCCCTCCACTTT
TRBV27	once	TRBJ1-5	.	CASSPGGGNQPQHF	TGTGCCAGCAGCCCTGGGGGGGGCAATCAGCCCCAGCATTTT
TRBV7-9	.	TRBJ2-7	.	CASSRSRQGEQYF	TGTGCCAGCAGCCGCTCCCGCCAGGGCGAGCAGTACTTC
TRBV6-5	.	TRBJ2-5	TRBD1	CASSPPPGGETQYF	TGTGCCAGCAGCCCTCCCCCAGGGGGAGAGACCCAGTACTTC
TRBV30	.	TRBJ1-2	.	CAWSVHGFYGYTF	TGTGCCTGGAGTGTACATGGGTTCTATGGCTACACCTTC
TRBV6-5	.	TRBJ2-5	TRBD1	CASSITGEQETQYF	TGTGCCAGCAGTATCACAGGGGAACAAGAGACCCAGTACTTC
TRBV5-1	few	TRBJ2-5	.	CASSLVKGDGQETQYF	TGCGCCAGCAGCTTGGTGAAAGGAGACGGCCAAGAGACCCAGTACTTC
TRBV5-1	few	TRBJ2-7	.	CASSFAGTVVEQYF	TGCGCCAGCAGCTTCGCCGGGACCGTCGTGGAGCAGTACTTC